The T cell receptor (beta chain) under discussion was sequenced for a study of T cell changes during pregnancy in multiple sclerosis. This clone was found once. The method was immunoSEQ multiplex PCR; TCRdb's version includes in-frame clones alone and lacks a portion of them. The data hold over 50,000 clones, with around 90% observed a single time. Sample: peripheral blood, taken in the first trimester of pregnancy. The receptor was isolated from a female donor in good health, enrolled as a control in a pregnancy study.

In DNA form, the CDR3 reads TGTGCCAGCAGCGACCGGGACAGGGGCCACAATGAGCAGTTCTTC. Protein sequence: CASSDRDRGHNEQFF. The rearrangement uses TRBV4-2 and TRBJ2-1; 10 bases match TRBD1. The germline CDR1 and CDR2 sequences are LGHNA and YNFKEQ. V lost 5 bases and J lost 5; bases outside the gene matches: 6. The CDR3 runs 15 residues.